This T cell receptor (beta chain) was recovered during a study of T cells after yellow fever vaccination. This clonotype has a handful of counts. What it binds is unknown. TCRdb called the 5' RACE reads again in MiXCR, with one record for every CDR3 protein. The repertoire consists of around 310,000 distinct CDR3 sequences, with around 4.5% occurring once and the leading ten covering just under 20%. Findings and limits, study-wide: When the response was secondary, it was weaker but reached its peak faster, day 5 versus 15. Contaminating bulk clonotypes could be abundant in FACS-sorted repertoires. Detected again after the booster were most primary-vaccination clones, at nearly 97% CD4 and approximately 90% CD8.

The sample in question was PBMCs, obtained 15 days after the yellow fever booster vaccination. The origin of this receptor is a man in his late teens or twenties who received the YFV17D yellow fever vaccine.

CDR3 residues: CSAIDRDSLHQPQHF. CDR3 bases: TGCAGTGCAATCGACCGGGACAGCCTACATCAGCCCCAGCATTTT. The chain combines TRBV20-1 with TRBJ1-5, with 7 bases matching TRBD1. V lost 6 bases and J lost 5; bases outside the gene matches: 13. CDR1 and CDR2 (germline): DFQATT, SNEGSKA (reference sequence). The CDR3 runs to 15 residues.